These T cell receptor beta chains were read from a single sample in a study of cytomegalovirus exposure and HLA in healthy donors. Using immunoSEQ multiplex PCR, the repertoire was profiled, and TCRdb retains in-frame clones only, with some absent. The sample contains under 150,000 clones, around 10% of which appear only once. Sequenced sample: PBMCs. The receptor source for this set is a man aged 25 to 40 in good health and CMV-seronegative. Both conserved end residues are part of each CDR3.

CDR3 protein: CASSPETGSNQPQHF
J gene: TRBJ1-5
V gene: TRBV18

CDR3 protein: CAWSVLADNEQFF
J gene: TRBJ2-1
V gene: TRBV30

CDR3 protein: CASPGPVGPAGNQPQHF
J gene: TRBJ1-5
V gene: TRBV28

CDR3 protein: CASTSSGRYTEAFF
J gene: TRBJ1-1
V gene: TRBV6-5

CDR3 protein: CASSFRGTDTQYF
J gene: TRBJ2-3
V gene: TRBV28

CDR3 protein: CASSLTWTGALNQPQHF
J gene: TRBJ1-5
V gene: TRBV7-2

CDR3 protein: CASSSGGEQYF
J gene: TRBJ2-7
V gene: TRBV11-2

CDR3 protein: CASSPPKSGQTNTEAFF
J gene: TRBJ1-1
V gene: TRBV18

CDR3 protein: CSVEDPPGLGRDNEQFF
J gene: TRBJ2-1
V gene: TRBV29-1

CDR3 protein: CASSRRGPNTEAFF
J gene: TRBJ1-1
V gene: TRBV27

CDR3 protein: CASSGNRPNTEAFF
J gene: TRBJ1-1
V gene: TRBV6-5